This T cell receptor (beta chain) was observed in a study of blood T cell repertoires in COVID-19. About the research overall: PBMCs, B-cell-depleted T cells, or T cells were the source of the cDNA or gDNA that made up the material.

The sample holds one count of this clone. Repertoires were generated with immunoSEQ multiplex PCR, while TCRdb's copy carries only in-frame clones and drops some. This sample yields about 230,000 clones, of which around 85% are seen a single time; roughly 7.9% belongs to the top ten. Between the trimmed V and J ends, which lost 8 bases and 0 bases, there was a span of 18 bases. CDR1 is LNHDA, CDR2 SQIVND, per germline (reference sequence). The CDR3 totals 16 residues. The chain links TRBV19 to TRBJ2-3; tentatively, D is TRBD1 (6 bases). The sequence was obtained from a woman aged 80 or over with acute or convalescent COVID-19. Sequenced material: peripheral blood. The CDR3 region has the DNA TGTGCCAGTCGCAGGATGGGGGCACCTAGCACAGATACGCAGTATTTT. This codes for CASRRMGAPSTDTQYF.